The 14 T cell receptor beta chains below come from one sample, sequenced in a study of T cells in Graves' hyperthyroidism and ophthalmopathy. TCR beta CDR3 sequences were amplified from RNA transcripts. A first-round RT-PCR of the TCR CDR3 used the HTBI primer set. Each CDR3 protein gets one entry after TCRdb re-called the multiplex PCR reads with MiXCR. Of under 700,000 distinct CDR3 sequences in the sample, around 15% are singletons; the top ten hold under 20%. The sample consisted of blood. All receptors derive from a woman in her late teens or twenties with Graves' hyperthyroidism.

This clonotype was recorded at least ten times. CDR3 protein: CATSREGTRAQETQYF. In DNA form, the CDR3 reads TGTGCCACCAGCAGAGAGGGGACACGAGCCCAAGAGACCCAGTACTTC. The rearrangement links TRBV15 to TRBJ2-5; weak D call: TRBD1 (6 bases). CDR1 and CDR2 (germline): LNHNV, YYDKDF (reference sequence). The CDR3 consists of 16 residues. V dropped 0 bases and J dropped 1 base, with 12 bases sitting between them.

Only a few counts were recorded for this clonotype. Written as DNA, the CDR3 is TGTGCCAGCAGTTACAGAGGAGTAGGGGAAAAACTGTTTTTT. Protein product: CASSYRGVGEKLFF. This chain uses TRBV12-3 or TRBV12-4 with TRBJ1-4; D gene uncertain. V gave up 4 bases and J gave up 8 bases, with 14 bases separating them. The CDR3 consists of 14 residues.

Written as DNA, the CDR3 is TGCAGTGCTAGAGAGGGCCGGGACAGCTCCTACGAGCAGTACTTC. As protein: CSAREGRDSSYEQYF. The J gene is TRBJ2-7, the V gene TRBV20-1; 7 bases agree with TRBD1. V dropped 0 bases and J dropped 0; count of bases not matched to a gene: 5. The CDR3 is 15 amino acids. Germline V gene lookup returns CDR1 DFQATT and CDR2 SNEGSKA (reference sequence).

This clonotype appeared many times. The gene calls are TRBV28 and TRBJ2-1, with 7 bases matching TRBD2. Trimming removed 5 bases from V and 7 bases from J; junction bases left unmatched: 5. The CDR3 covers 13 residues. Per germline, CDR1 MDHEN and CDR2 SYDVKM. The CDR3 DNA reads as TGTGCCAGCAGTAACTTGCGGGAGAATGAGCAGTTCTTC. Residues: CASSNLRENEQFF.

The chain recombines TRBV6-2 or TRBV6-3 with TRBJ2-1; D remains ambiguous. This CDR3 contains 13 residues. The V gene's germline CDR1 is MNHEY and CDR2 SVGEGT. Trimming cost V 6 bases and J 4 bases, with 10 bases left between them. CDR3 DNA: TGTGCCAGCAGGGGGTCGCGGTACAATGAGCAGTTCTTC. This sequence encodes CASRGSRYNEQFF.

This clonotype was seen ten or more times. This chain's CDR3 is CASSLWTSGEQYF. CDR3 sequence (DNA): TGTGCCAGCAGCCTCTGGACTAGTGGGGAGCAGTACTTC. The chain employs TRBV3-1 and TRBJ2-7; 7 positions agree with TRBD2. The CDR3 contains 13 residues. V lost 4 bases and J lost 7; bases outside the gene matches: 7. Germline values: CDR1 LGHDT, CDR2 YNNKEL (reference sequence).

This clonotype showed up many times. V and J are TRBV7-9 and TRBJ2-7; weak D call: TRBD2 (5 bases). The V and J ends lost 3 bases and 2 bases respectively, with 8 bases between them. The germline gives CDR1 SEHNR, CDR2 FQNEAQ (reference sequence). The CDR3 extends over 13 amino acids. The CDR3 nucleotides read TGTGCCAGCAGCTTGACTACAGCCTACGAGCAGTACTTC. As protein: CASSLTTAYEQYF.

V is TRBV6-1 and J is TRBJ2-7; D is possibly TRBD1 (5 bases). CDR1 is MNHNS, CDR2 SASEGT, per germline. V gave up 6 bases and J gave up 4 bases, with 13 bases separating them. The CDR3 contains 13 residues. CDR3 amino acids: CASRDTATYEQYF. In DNA form, the CDR3 reads TGTGCCAGCAGGGACACAGCCACGTACGAGCAGTACTTC.

This clonotype was seen ten or more times. The chain recombines TRBV13 with TRBJ2-1; 8 nucleotides line up with TRBD2. There are 15 residues in the CDR3. The ends lost 4 bases at V and 4 bases at J; junction bases unmatched: 6. Germline lookup yields CDR1 PRHDT and CDR2 FYEKMQ (reference sequence). Here the CDR3 reads CASSSGLDIYNEQFF. The DNA for the CDR3 is TGTGCCAGCAGCTCGGGACTAGATATATACAATGAGCAGTTCTTC.

The chain is built from TRBV7-9 and TRBJ2-1, with D perhaps matching TRBD2 (5 bases). The CDR3 is made up of 15 amino acids. Germline-derived CDR1 and CDR2 are SEHNR and FQNEAQ (reference sequence). Trimming pared 3 bases from V and 4 bases from J, leaving 13 bases between. The CDR3 coding sequence is TGTGCCAGCAGCTTGGTAGCGCCCACTTACAATGAGCAGTTCTTC. Protein: CASSLVAPTYNEQFF.

The chain is built from TRBV7-2 and TRBJ2-7, with D perhaps TRBD1 (5 bases). Germline CDR1 reads SGHTA; CDR2 reads FQGNSA. V was clipped by 5 bases and J by 2 bases, with 13 bases between them. CDR3 size: 14 residues. CDR3 DNA sequence: TGTGCCAGCAGCCAATCTCCAGGGCCCTACGAGCAGTACTTC. Its protein product is CASSQSPGPYEQYF.

This clonotype was counted ten times or more. This sequence joins TRBV3-1 and TRBJ2-1; maybe TRBD2 (5 bases). Trimming removed 2 bases at V and 3 bases at J, with 23 bases between. Germline V gene lookup returns CDR1 LGHDT and CDR2 YNNKEL (reference sequence). CDR3 length: 19 residues. CDR3 nucleotide sequence: TGTGCCAGCAGCCAAAATGGGCCGGGGAGAGGTATCGTCTACAATGAGCAGTTCTTC. As protein: CASSQNGPGRGIVYNEQFF.

The table lists this clonotype with many counts. The chain is built from TRBV18 and TRBJ2-7, with 7 bases that match TRBD2. J lost 3 bases, V lost 3 bases, and 5 bases had no gene match. CDR1 is KGHSH and CDR2 is LQKENI in the germline V gene. This CDR3 contains 14 residues. As DNA, the CDR3 is TGTGCCAGCTCACCTGGGAGGGGAGGCTACGAGCAGTACTTC. Translating it yields CASSPGRGGYEQYF.

This clonotype was observed many times. This sequence joins TRBV3-1 and TRBJ2-3; possibly TRBD1 for D (6 bases). The ends were cut back, 3 bases at V and 4 bases at J, with 11 bases in the middle. The CDR3 runs to 14 residues. Per germline, CDR1 LGHDT and CDR2 YNNKEL (reference sequence). The CDR3 DNA is TGTGCCAGCAGCCAGAGCAGGGGCGCAGATACGCAGTATTTT. This gives the protein CASSQSRGADTQYF.